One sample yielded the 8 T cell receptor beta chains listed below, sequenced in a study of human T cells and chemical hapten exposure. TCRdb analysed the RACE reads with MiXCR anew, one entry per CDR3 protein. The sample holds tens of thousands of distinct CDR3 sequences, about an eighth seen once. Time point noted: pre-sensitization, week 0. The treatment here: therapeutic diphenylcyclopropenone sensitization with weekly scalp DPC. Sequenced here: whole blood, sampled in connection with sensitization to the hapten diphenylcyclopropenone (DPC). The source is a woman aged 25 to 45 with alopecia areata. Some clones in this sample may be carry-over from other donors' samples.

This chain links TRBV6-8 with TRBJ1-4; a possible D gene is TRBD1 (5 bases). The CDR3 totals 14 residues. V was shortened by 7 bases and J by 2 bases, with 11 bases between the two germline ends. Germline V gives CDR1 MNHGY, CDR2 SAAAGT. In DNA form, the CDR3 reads TGTGCCAGCAACCCGGGACGGACTAATGAAAAACTGTTTTTT. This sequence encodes CASNPGRTNEKLFF.

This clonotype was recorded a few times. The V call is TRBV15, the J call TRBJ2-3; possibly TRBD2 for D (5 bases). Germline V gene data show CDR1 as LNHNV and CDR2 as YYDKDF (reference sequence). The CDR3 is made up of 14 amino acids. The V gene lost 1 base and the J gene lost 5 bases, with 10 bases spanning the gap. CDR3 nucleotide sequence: TGTGCCACCAGCAGAGGTGGGAGATTAGATACGCAGTATTTT. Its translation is CATSRGGRLDTQYF.

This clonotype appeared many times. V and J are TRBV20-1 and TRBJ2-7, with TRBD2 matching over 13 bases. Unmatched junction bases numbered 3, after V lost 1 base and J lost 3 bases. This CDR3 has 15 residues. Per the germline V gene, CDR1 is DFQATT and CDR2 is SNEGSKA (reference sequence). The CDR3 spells CSARGGTSGIYEQYF. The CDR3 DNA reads TGCAGTGCTAGAGGAGGGACTAGCGGGATCTACGAGCAGTACTTC.

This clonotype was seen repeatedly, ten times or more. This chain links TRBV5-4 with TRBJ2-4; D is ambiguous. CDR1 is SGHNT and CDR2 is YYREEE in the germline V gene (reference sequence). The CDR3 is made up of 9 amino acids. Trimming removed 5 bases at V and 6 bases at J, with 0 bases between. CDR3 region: CASRNIQYF. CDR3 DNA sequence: TGTGCCAGCAGAAACATTCAGTACTTC.

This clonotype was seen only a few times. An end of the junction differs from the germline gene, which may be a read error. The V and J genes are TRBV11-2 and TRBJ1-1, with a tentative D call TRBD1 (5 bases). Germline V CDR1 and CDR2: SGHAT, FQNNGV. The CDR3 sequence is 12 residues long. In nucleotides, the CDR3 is TGTGCCAGCAGCTTAGCACAGGCCCGAACTGTCTTT. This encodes CASSLAQARTVF.

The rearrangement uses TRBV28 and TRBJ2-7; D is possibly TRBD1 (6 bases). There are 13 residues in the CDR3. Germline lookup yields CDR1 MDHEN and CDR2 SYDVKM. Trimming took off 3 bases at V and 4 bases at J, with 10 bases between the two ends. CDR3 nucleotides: TGTGCCAGCAGTTTCACAGGGAAGTACGAGCAGTACTTC. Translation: CASSFTGKYEQYF.

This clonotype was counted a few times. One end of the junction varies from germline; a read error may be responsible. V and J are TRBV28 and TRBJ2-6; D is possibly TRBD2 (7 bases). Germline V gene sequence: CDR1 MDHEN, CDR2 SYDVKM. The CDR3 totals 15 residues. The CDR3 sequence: CATEGGGAGANVLTF. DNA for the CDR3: TGTGCCACGGAGGGAGGGGGTGCCGGGGCCAACGTTCTGACTTTC.

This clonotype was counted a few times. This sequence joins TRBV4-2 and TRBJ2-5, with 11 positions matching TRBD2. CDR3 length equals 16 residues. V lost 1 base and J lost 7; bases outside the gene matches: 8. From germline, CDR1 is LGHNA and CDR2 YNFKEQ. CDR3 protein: CASSQGDTSGSATQYF. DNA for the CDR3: TGTGCCAGCAGCCAAGGCGACACTAGCGGGAGCGCGACCCAGTACTTC.